This is a list of T cell receptor beta chains from one sample in a study of blood T cell repertoires in COVID-19. Some clones are missing from TCRdb's copy, which holds only in-frame ones; the method was immunoSEQ multiplex PCR. Found here are 250,000 to 400,000 clones, around 90% of them singletons; the top ten hold approximately 5%. Sequencing was done on a sample of PBMCs or T cells enriched from blood (not recorded which). The source of these receptors is a man between 60 and 70 years old who had recovered from COVID-19. Both conserved end residues are part of each CDR3. Each record gives: J gene, V gene, clone size, D gene, CDR3 protein, CDR3 DNA. D genes are given only for firm matches. Expanded clones are given a class, and other clones once, few, many or no size at all.

TRBJ2-7 TRBV3-1/TRBV3-2 NA NA CASSTRDTPSGEQYF TGTGCCAGCAGCACCCGGGACACCCCGTCGGGCGAGCAGTACTTC
TRBJ2-7 TRBV7-2 NA TRBD1 CATSSGQGANEQYF TGTGCCACCTCTAGTGGACAGGGGGCTAACGAGCAGTACTTC
TRBJ2-1 TRBV7-3 NA NA CASSPDSSSYNEQFF TGTGCCAGCAGCCCGGACAGCAGCTCCTACAATGAGCAGTTCTTC
TRBJ2-1 TRBV6-5 few NA CASSYSDTYNEQFF TGTGCCAGCAGTTACTCGGACACCTACAATGAGCAGTTCTTC
TRBJ2-5 TRBV19 NA NA CASKPPRETQYF TGTGCCAGTAAACCACCGAGGGAGACCCAGTACTTC
TRBJ1-1 TRBV29-1 few NA CSVDRNTEAFF TGCAGCGTTGACAGGAACACTGAAGCTTTCTTT
TRBJ1-2 TRBV15 NA NA CATSLAGFSYGYTF TGTGCCACCAGCCTTGCGGGGTTTTCTTATGGCTACACCTTC
TRBJ2-7 TRBV7-8 NA TRBD1 CASSLGRTGGYEQYF TGTGCCAGCAGCTTGGGGCGGACAGGGGGCTACGAGCAGTACTTC
TRBJ1-4 TRBV2 NA NA CASLTSNGEKLFF TGTGCCAGCCTTACTTCGAACGGTGAAAAACTGTTTTTT
TRBJ1-5 TRBV7-9 NA NA CASSSVGNQPQHF TGTGCCAGCAGCTCCGTCGGCAATCAGCCCCAGCATTTT
TRBJ2-1 TRBV2 NA NA CASRYNVDNEQFF TGTGCCAGCAGGTATAATGTTGACAATGAGCAGTTCTTC
TRBJ2-7 TRBV7-9 NA NA CASVGGGANEQYF TGTGCCAGCGTGGGAGGGGGGGCCAACGAGCAGTACTTC
TRBJ2-5 TRBV7-6 NA NA CASSPWTQQETQYF TGTGCCAGCAGCCCGTGGACACAGCAAGAGACCCAGTACTTC
TRBJ2-1 TRBV7-2 once NA CASSLESLAGRGNEQFF TGTGCCAGCAGTTTAGAAAGTTTGGCGGGACGGGGCAATGAGCAGTTCTTC
TRBJ1-4 TRBV2 NA NA CASSGIAGLATNEKLFF TGTGCCAGCAGTGGTATCGCAGGTTTAGCAACTAATGAAAAACTGTTTTTT
TRBJ2-3 TRBV7-6 NA TRBD2 CASSLAPGLAGGTDTQYF TGTGCCAGCAGCTTAGCGCCCGGACTAGCGGGTGGCACAGATACGCAGTATTTT
TRBJ2-7 TRBV7-3 NA TRBD2 CASSLTSGRYYEQYF TGTGCCAGCAGCCTGACTAGCGGGAGGTATTACGAGCAGTACTTC
TRBJ2-1 TRBV5-1 NA TRBD1 CASSRDREESEQFF TGCGCCAGCAGCCGGGACAGGGAGGAGAGTGAGCAGTTCTTC
TRBJ1-1 TRBV3-1/TRBV3-2 NA TRBD1 CASHDRGQGNTEAFF TGTGCCAGCCACGACAGGGGGCAAGGGAACACTGAAGCTTTCTTT
TRBJ1-5 TRBV28 NA NA CASSFIQGVQPQHF TGTGCCAGCAGTTTCATACAGGGCGTTCAGCCCCAGCATTTT
TRBJ2-7 TRBV7-6 NA TRBD2 CASSSSGAPGLPFYEQYF TGTGCCAGCAGCTCTTCCGGTGCTCCGGGACTACCGTTCTACGAGCAGTACTTC
TRBJ2-2 TRBV5-1 NA NA CASSLESLAGNTGELFF TGCGCCAGCAGCTTGGAGTCGCTTGCAGGGAACACCGGGGAGCTGTTTTTT
TRBJ2-7 TRBV21-1 NA NA CASSPRTVSSYEQYF TGTGCCAGCAGCCCTCGGACAGTTAGCTCCTACGAGCAGTACTTC
TRBJ2-1 TRBV27 NA NA CASSFRGAHNEQFF TGTGCCAGCAGTTTTCGGGGGGCCCACAATGAGCAGTTCTTC
TRBJ2-5 TRBV7-2 few NA CASRAGLVRWGPQETQYF TGTGCCAGCAGGGCCGGGCTCGTGAGGTGGGGCCCGCAAGAGACCCAGTACTTC
TRBJ1-1 TRBV12-3/TRBV12-4 few NA CASSIGQSGAFF TGTGCCAGCAGTATTGGACAGTCTGGGGCTTTCTTT
TRBJ2-7 TRBV20-1 NA NA CSALQGNEQYF TGCAGTGCTCTCCAGGGGAACGAGCAGTACTTC
TRBJ1-4 TRBV28 once NA CASSYGTKSLKLFF TGTGCCAGCAGTTACGGGACAAAATCTTTAAAACTGTTTTTT
TRBJ2-7 TRBV5-1 NA NA CAIEASGVYEQYF TGCGCCATTGAGGCCTCCGGAGTATACGAGCAGTACTTC
TRBJ2-6 TRBV27 NA TRBD2 CASQAGGAGANVLTF TGTGCTTCCCAGGCGGGGGGCGCTGGGGCCAACGTCCTGACTTTC
TRBJ2-7 TRBV5-5 NA TRBD1 CASSSITGTGGGNEQYF TGTGCCAGCAGCTCAATCACCGGGACAGGGGGTGGCAACGAGCAGTACTTC
TRBJ2-7 TRBV11-3 NA NA CASSLGPSSHEQYF TGTGCCAGCAGCTTAGGCCCTAGTTCCCACGAGCAGTACTTC
TRBJ2-5 TRBV11-2 NA TRBD2 CASSLGLAEQETQYF TGTGCCAGCAGCTTAGGACTAGCGGAGCAAGAGACCCAGTACTTC
TRBJ1-1 TRBV9 NA NA CASSVSGGTEAFF TGTGCCAGCAGCGTATCGGGGGGCACTGAAGCTTTCTTT
TRBJ1-4 TRBV5-6 NA NA CASSSVAAFNEKLFF TGTGCCAGCAGCTCCGTGGCTGCCTTTAATGAAAAACTGTTTTTT
TRBJ2-1 TRBV6-6 NA NA CASSYSETGTYNEQFF TGTGCCAGCAGTTACTCGGAGACAGGTACCTACAATGAGCAGTTCTTC
TRBJ1-1 TRBV11-2 NA NA CASSFGGGTEAFF TGTGCCAGCAGCTTTGGCGGGGGCACTGAAGCTTTCTTT
TRBJ2-1 TRBV27 NA NA CATHLRAGVKSSYNEQFF TGTGCCACCCACCTGAGGGCGGGTGTAAAAAGCTCCTACAATGAGCAGTTCTTC
TRBJ2-1 TRBV10-1 NA TRBD2 CASSESASGVPPSSYNEQFF TGCGCCAGCAGTGAGTCTGCTAGCGGGGTCCCCCCAAGCTCCTACAATGAGCAGTTCTTC
TRBJ1-5 TRBV2 NA NA CASSEAGQPQHF TGTGCCAGCAGTGAAGCCGGTCAGCCCCAGCATTTT
TRBJ1-2 TRBV6-5 NA TRBD1 CASSLQGFGYGYTF TGTGCCAGCAGCCTACAGGGGTTTGGCTATGGCTACACCTTC
TRBJ2-3 TRBV5-1 NA NA CASSLTQVYPSTDTQYF TGCGCCAGCAGCCTCACCCAGGTTTACCCTAGCACAGATACGCAGTATTTT
TRBJ1-2 TRBV7-2 NA NA CASSLGGGGSWSYTF TGTGCCAGCAGCTTAGGCGGGGGAGGTTCGTGGAGCTACACCTTC
TRBJ2-5 TRBV14 NA TRBD2 CASSQDRLAGGTQYF TGTGCCAGCAGCCAAGATCGCCTAGCGGGGGGGACCCAGTACTTC
TRBJ2-7 TRBV5-4 NA TRBD1 CASSFQDRSDGEQYF TGTGCCAGCAGCTTCCAGGACAGGAGCGACGGCGAGCAGTACTTC
TRBJ2-3 TRBV19 NA NA CASSPTGLPDTQYF TGTGCCAGTAGTCCGACAGGCCTGCCGGATACGCAGTATTTT
TRBJ2-5 TRBV7-2 NA TRBD1 CASSGESGTAQETQYF TGTGCCAGCAGCGGAGAATCCGGGACAGCACAAGAGACCCAGTACTTC
TRBJ2-1 TRBV5-1 NA NA CASSLGVGRGLSSYNEQFF TGCGCCAGCAGCTTGGGGGTCGGTCGCGGGCTGAGCTCCTACAATGAGCAGTTCTTC
TRBJ2-1 TRBV19 NA TRBD2 CASSIAGGPFEQFF TGTGCCAGTAGTATAGCGGGAGGGCCCTTTGAGCAGTTCTTC
TRBJ2-5 TRBV20-1 NA NA CSAAGQETQYF TGCAGTGCTGCGGGGCAAGAGACCCAGTACTTC
TRBJ1-4 TRBV28 NA NA CASSLRGGGKEKLFF TGTGCCAGCAGTCTCCGTGGGGGAGGAAAAGAAAAACTGTTTTTT
TRBJ2-1 TRBV6-5 NA TRBD2 CASSYSSSGPPEQFF TGTGCCAGCAGTTACTCCTCTAGCGGTCCGCCTGAGCAGTTCTTC
TRBJ2-3 TRBV9 NA TRBD2 CASSSPGGRPLKDTQYF TGTGCCAGCAGCTCCCCTGGCGGGAGACCGCTGAAAGATACGCAGTATTTT